Listed here are 30 T cell receptor beta chains from one sample, sequenced in a study of cytomegalovirus exposure and HLA in healthy donors. The PCR contained 60 Vbeta and 13 Jbeta primers. TCRdb's table, derived via immunoSEQ multiplex PCR, lists solely in-frame clones and lacks some. The sample records more than 90,000 clones, 69% being singletons. Sequenced material: PBMCs. Receptors were obtained from a man aged 50 to 60 in good health and CMV-seronegative.

V gene TRBV9 combines with J gene TRBJ1-2; no firm D call. Germline V gene data show CDR1 as SGDLS and CDR2 as YYNGEE. V lost 1 base, J lost 2 bases, and 9 bases lay in between. This CDR3 has 14 residues. The CDR3 sequence: CASSVLPGNYGYTF. CDR3 bases: TGTGCCAGCAGCGTACTTCCGGGGAACTATGGCTACACCTTC.

The chain joins TRBV9 to TRBJ2-5, with D perhaps matching TRBD1 (6 bases). The CDR3 contains 14 residues. Trimming took 3 bases from V and 1 from J, leaving 10 bases between them. CDR1 and CDR2 from the germline V gene are SGDLS and YYNGEE. CDR3 sequence reads: CASSAVGGQETQYF. CDR3 in DNA: TGTGCCAGCAGCGCCGTAGGGGGCCAAGAGACCCAGTACTTC.

A remark on this clone: This specimen includes other DNA sequences encoding the same CDR3. The V call is TRBV7-9, the J call TRBJ1-1; D uncertain. Looked up from germline, CDR1 is SEHNR and CDR2 is FQNEAQ (reference sequence). V was cut by 3 bases and J by 1 base, with 6 bases left in between. This CDR3 has 13 residues. The CDR3 sequence is CASSFSGNTEAFF. For the CDR3, the DNA is TGTGCCAGCAGCTTTTCCGGGAACACTGAAGCTTTCTTT.

This clone was seen a few times. The V and J genes are TRBV5-1 and TRBJ1-4; D remains ambiguous. The CDR3 extends over 14 amino acids. Germline V CDR1 and CDR2: SGHRS, YFSETQ. Deletions cut 4 bases from V and 5 bases from J, with 12 bases between. In nucleotides, the CDR3 is TGCGCCAGCAGCCCACTTTCAAGAAATGAAAAACTGTTTTTT. It codes for CASSPLSRNEKLFF.

The chain links TRBV29-1 to TRBJ2-5, with a weak D call TRBD2 (6 bases). Germline CDR1 is SQVTM and CDR2 is ANQGSEA. This CDR3 contains 13 residues. The ends were cut back, 7 bases at V and 0 bases at J, with 12 bases in the middle. The CDR3 loop is CSGGGADQETQYF. CDR3 in DNA: TGCAGCGGAGGCGGGGCGGACCAAGAGACCCAGTACTTC.

This clone was detected only a few times. The rearrangement joins TRBV9 to TRBJ2-2; tentatively, D is TRBD2 (6 bases). The CDR3 is 17 amino acids. CDR1 and CDR2 from the germline V gene are SGDLS and YYNGEE. Trimming cost V 4 bases and J 0 bases, with 16 bases left between them. CDR3 nucleotide sequence: TGTGCCAGCAGCCCTCACCCCCTAGCGACGAACACCGGGGAGCTGTTTTTT. Translation gives CASSPHPLATNTGELFF.

The rearrangement links TRBV9 to TRBJ2-4, with 8 nucleotides matching TRBD1. The CDR3 runs 14 residues. Germline V gives CDR1 SGDLS, CDR2 YYNGEE. J gave up 8 bases and V 3 bases, and 7 bases lay outside the gene matches. The CDR3 here is CASSAQDRGDIQYF. The CDR3 nucleotides are TGTGCCAGCAGCGCTCAAGACAGGGGAGACATTCAGTACTTC.

The V and J genes are TRBV7-9 and TRBJ2-1, with D tentatively TRBD2 (6 bases). The germline gives CDR1 SEHNR, CDR2 FQNEAQ (reference sequence). V lost 3 bases and J lost 10, with 13 bases in between. This CDR3 contains 13 residues. Here the CDR3 reads CASSFQEGSEQFF. The CDR3 nucleotides read TGTGCCAGCAGCTTCCAGGAGGGCAGCGAGCAGTTCTTC.

The V and J genes are TRBV4-3 and TRBJ2-5; 7 nucleotides agree with TRBD1. V gave up 0 bases and J gave up 5 bases; unmatched junction bases: 12. The CDR3 sequence is 17 residues long. The germline V gene encodes CDR1 LGHNA and CDR2 YSLEER. CDR3 loop: CASSQELSGGRGETQYF. The CDR3 nucleotides are TGCGCCAGCAGCCAAGAGTTAAGTGGGGGCAGGGGGGAGACCCAGTACTTC.

This chain connects TRBV4-1 to TRBJ1-2; D is perhaps TRBD1 (6 bases). Trimming took off 0 bases at V and 1 base at J, with 12 bases between the two ends. Germline CDR1 is MGHRA and CDR2 is YSYEKL. The CDR3 has 16 amino acids. This chain's CDR3 is CASSQDRGGLNYGYTF. DNA for the CDR3: TGCGCCAGCAGCCAAGATCGCGGGGGGCTTAACTATGGCTACACCTTC.

The rearrangement uses TRBV27 and TRBJ1-5, with D unclear. This CDR3 comprises 13 residues. With 9 bases removed from V and 0 bases from J, the gap between germline ends came to 9 bases. Germline V gives CDR1 MNHEY, CDR2 SMNVEV (reference sequence). CDR3 sequence reads: CARSGYSNQPQHF. The CDR3 DNA sequence: TGTGCCAGGTCGGGTTATAGCAATCAGCCCCAGCATTTT.

This chain connects TRBV19 to TRBJ1-6, with TRBD1 matching over 8 bases. The CDR3 has 15 residues. Trimming removed 3 bases from V and 6 bases from J; junction bases left unmatched: 4. Germline assignment: CDR1 LNHDA and CDR2 SQIVND (reference sequence). DNA for the CDR3: TGTGCCAGTAGTATTCTGGGACAGGCTAATTCACCCCTCCACTTT. Translation gives CASSILGQANSPLHF.

The V and J genes are TRBV5-1 and TRBJ2-1; 14 bases match TRBD2. This CDR3 comprises 15 residues. J gave up 9 bases and V 4 bases, and 6 bases lay outside the gene matches. The germline gives CDR1 SGHRS, CDR2 YFSETQ. This CDR3 is CASSPGLAGDGEQFF. The CDR3, as DNA: TGCGCCAGCAGCCCGGGACTAGCGGGAGATGGTGAGCAGTTCTTC.

The CDR3 nucleotides read TGTGCCAGCAGTACATCGACGAGGTTGGGTTCCTACGAGCAGTACTTC. Translation: CASSTSTRLGSYEQYF. The genes are TRBV28 and TRBJ2-7; D gene uncertain. This CDR3 is 16 amino acids long. Looked up from germline, CDR1 is MDHEN and CDR2 is SYDVKM. Deletions cut 5 bases from V and 1 base from J, with 18 bases between.

This rearrangement joins TRBV4-3 to TRBJ2-3; perhaps TRBD1 as D (5 bases). Looked up from germline, CDR1 is LGHNA and CDR2 is YSLEER. The CDR3 is made up of 13 amino acids. The germline V and J ends were trimmed by 4 bases and 5 bases, with 10 bases remaining between them. In nucleotides, the CDR3 is TGCGCCAGCAGCCCCCGTCAGGGAGATACGCAGTATTTT. Protein product: CASSPRQGDTQYF.

This clone was counted once. The rearrangement links TRBV2 to TRBJ2-2, with 7 bases fitting TRBD2. Looked up from germline, CDR1 is SNHLY and CDR2 is FYNNEI. The junction had 6 bases not matched to a gene; V was cut back by 3 bases and J by 5 bases. The CDR3 length is 15 residues. This CDR3 is CASSEGGSRTGELFF. The CDR3 DNA reads as TGTGCCAGCAGTGAGGGCGGGAGCAGGACCGGGGAGCTGTTTTTT.

This clone was observed a few times. V and J are TRBV28 and TRBJ1-5, with D possibly TRBD1 on 5 matching bases. The CDR3 totals 20 residues. V was trimmed by 1 base and J by 5 bases, leaving 27 bases between them. Germline CDR1 and CDR2: MDHEN and SYDVKM. CDR3 sequence (DNA): TGTGCCAGCAGTTTATTCCTAGGTTCTCGGGGGGGGTCTTCGGATCAGCCCCAGCATTTT. The encoded protein is CASSLFLGSRGGSSDQPQHF.

This clone was recorded once. The rearrangement joins TRBV30 to TRBJ2-5, with D possibly being TRBD1 (8 bases). V lost 8 bases, J lost 9 bases, and 25 bases lay in between. This CDR3 is 14 amino acids long. Germline assignment: CDR1 GTSNPN and CDR2 SVGIG (reference sequence). The CDR3 protein is CAATVGTGGGAQYF. The DNA for the CDR3 is TGTGCCGCGACGGTCGGGACAGGTGGGGGGGCCCAGTACTTC.

This chain connects TRBV5-4 to TRBJ1-1; D uncertain. From germline, CDR1 is SGHNT and CDR2 YYREEE (reference sequence). Trimming shortened V by 0 bases and J by 1 base, and 7 bases separated the two germline ends. There are 14 residues in the CDR3. CDR3 protein: CASSLDSQNTEAFF. The CDR3 region has the DNA TGTGCCAGCAGCTTGGACTCGCAGAACACTGAAGCTTTCTTT.

This clone was seen a handful of times. This chain joins TRBV7-9 and TRBJ2-7; tentatively, D is TRBD1 (6 bases). From germline, CDR1 is SEHNR and CDR2 FQNEAQ (reference sequence). The CDR3 length is 12 residues. Deletions cut 6 bases from V and 7 bases from J, with 13 bases between. The CDR3 DNA follows: TGTGCCAGCAGTTTGACAGGCGAAGAGCAGTACTTC. This translates into CASSLTGEEQYF.

This clone was seen a handful of times. V and J are TRBV6-5 and TRBJ1-1; the D is unclear. CDR1 and CDR2 from the germline V gene are MNHEY and SVGAGI. The length of the CDR3 is 13 residues. Trimming pared 10 bases from V and 3 bases from J, leaving 15 bases between. As DNA, the CDR3 is TGTGCCACCAAGGAGGAGGGATACACTGAAGCTTTCTTT. Its protein product is CATKEEGYTEAFF.

The chain combines TRBV7-2 with TRBJ2-1; D is possibly TRBD2 (5 bases). The germline CDR1 and CDR2 sequences are SGHTA and FQGNSA. V was shortened by 5 bases and J by 13 bases, with 18 bases between the two germline ends. The CDR3 contains 13 residues. The CDR3 here is CASSLAADFLQFF. CDR3 sequence (DNA): TGTGCCAGCAGCCTCGCCGCGGACTTCTTACAGTTCTTC.

V gene TRBV5-6 combines with J gene TRBJ2-5; TRBD1 might be the D (7 bases). V was cut by 3 bases and J by 4 bases, with 13 bases left in between. The V gene's germline CDR1 is SGHDT and CDR2 YYEEEE. CDR3 length: 14 residues. The CDR3 loop is CASSYRGGSETQYF. Written as DNA, the CDR3 is TGTGCCAGCAGCTACAGGGGAGGATCAGAGACCCAGTACTTC.

The chain links TRBV30 to TRBJ2-3; maybe TRBD1 (5 bases). CDR1 GTSNPN and CDR2 SVGIG come from the germline V gene (reference sequence). The CDR3 extends over 15 amino acids. Trimming stripped 2 bases from V and 0 bases from J, with 12 bases between. CDR3 region: CAWSSQGYSTDTQYF. The CDR3 region has the DNA TGTGCCTGGAGTTCCCAGGGATACAGCACAGATACGCAGTATTTT.

A single count supports this clone. The chain uses TRBV4-2 and TRBJ1-3; D possibly corresponds to TRBD1 (6 bases). Germline V CDR1 and CDR2: LGHNA, YNFKEQ. This CDR3 region has 16 residues. Trimming took off 2 bases at V and 2 bases at J, with 13 bases between the two ends. CDR3 residues: CASSQNRDLTGNTIYF. As DNA, the CDR3 is TGTGCCAGCAGCCAAAACAGGGATCTTACTGGAAACACCATATATTTT.

In its sample, this clone was seen a few times. The chain carries TRBV11-1 and TRBJ1-1, with no clear D. This CDR3 has 13 residues. CDR1 is SGHAT, CDR2 FQDESV, per germline (reference sequence). V lost 3 bases, J lost 0 bases, and 5 bases lay in between. The CDR3 DNA is TGTGCCAGCAGCTTGGGCCTGAACACTGAAGCTTTCTTT. Translation gives CASSLGLNTEAFF.

V is TRBV7-2 and J is TRBJ2-1, with D maybe TRBD1 (5 bases). Trimming shortened V by 1 base and J by 4 bases, and 5 bases separated the two germline ends. This CDR3 is 13 amino acids long. CDR1 and CDR2 (germline): SGHTA, FQGNSA. For the CDR3, the DNA is TGTGCCAGCAGCTTAGGGACATACAATGAGCAGTTCTTC. This translates into CASSLGTYNEQFF.

The table lists this clone with a few counts. The chain is built from TRBV6-5 and TRBJ2-1, with a weak D call TRBD2 (6 bases). This CDR3 has 14 residues. V lost 5 bases and J 5 bases, leaving 13 bases between the germline ends. From germline, CDR1 is MNHEY and CDR2 SVGAGI. This CDR3 reads CASSLKRAHNEQFF. DNA of the CDR3: TGTGCCAGCAGTCTCAAGCGGGCCCACAATGAGCAGTTCTTC.

J is TRBJ1-6 and V is TRBV5-4; no reliable D call. This CDR3 comprises 16 residues. Germline V lookup: CDR1 SGHNT, CDR2 YYREEE (reference sequence). The V end was cut by 2 bases, the J end by 7 bases, with 16 bases between. This CDR3 reads CASSLDRGTENSPLHF. In DNA, the CDR3 is TGTGCCAGCAGCTTAGACCGGGGTACTGAAAATTCACCCCTCCACTTT. The entire variable domain, with the rest obtained from reference TRBV5-4 and TRBJ1-6, is as follows: ETGVTQSPTHLIKTRGQQVTLRCSSQSGHNTVSWYQQALGQGPQFIFQYYREEENGRGNFPPRFSGLQFPNYSSELNVNALELDDSALYLCASSLDRGTENSPLHFGNGTRLTVT.

The chain carries TRBV9 and TRBJ1-3; D is perhaps TRBD1 (6 bases). CDR3 length equals 14 residues. Germline CDR1 and CDR2: SGDLS and YYNGEE. V lost 7 bases, J lost 3 bases, and 14 bases lay in between. The CDR3 is CASDAGAVGNTIYF. CDR3 coding DNA: TGTGCCAGCGATGCGGGGGCTGTTGGAAACACCATATATTTT.